Listed below are T cell receptor beta chains from one sample, sequenced in a study of cytotoxic CD8 clonotypes in ibrutinib-treated CLL. The repertoire was sequenced with immunoSEQ multiplex PCR; TCRdb's copy has only in-frame clones and lacks some. Among approximately 100,000 clones, approximately 56% were seen once, and the ten largest hold roughly 35%. The specimen was PBMCs, collected after 24 months of ibrutinib treatment. Receptor source: a human donor with chronic lymphocytic leukemia. Both conserved end residues are part of each CDR3. D genes are given only for firm matches. The listing skips clone size in some rows; elsewhere it reads once, few, many or a size class.

clone size: .
J gene: TRBJ2-7
V gene: TRBV10-3
D gene: TRBD2
CDR3 length: 15
CDR3 DNA: TGTGCCATCAGTGATGGGGTAGCGGGGGGCTACGAGCAGTACTTC
CDR3 protein: CAISDGVAGGYEQYF

clone size: .
J gene: TRBJ2-3
V gene: TRBV29-1
D gene: .
CDR3 length: 13
CDR3 DNA: TGCAGCGTTGATCAGAGGGGCACAGATACGCAGTATTTT
CDR3 protein: CSVDQRGTDTQYF

clone size: .
J gene: TRBJ2-7
V gene: TRBV7-8
D gene: TRBD1
CDR3 length: 15
CDR3 DNA: TGTGCCAGCAGCTTTAGGGACAGCCGCACCTACGAGCAGTACTTC
CDR3 protein: CASSFRDSRTYEQYF

clone size: .
J gene: TRBJ2-6
V gene: TRBV2
D gene: TRBD2
CDR3 length: 16
CDR3 DNA: TGTGCCAGCTGGTGGGACTACGATCTCGGGGCCAACGTCCTGACTTTC
CDR3 protein: CASWWDYDLGANVLTF

clone size: .
J gene: TRBJ2-3
V gene: TRBV7-7
D gene: TRBD2
CDR3 length: 16
CDR3 DNA: TGTGCCAGCAGCCCGGGACTAGCGGGGGTAGCAGATACGCAGTATTTT
CDR3 protein: CASSPGLAGVADTQYF

clone size: .
J gene: TRBJ1-1
V gene: TRBV29-1
D gene: .
CDR3 length: 13
CDR3 DNA: TGCAGCGTTGATGGTGGAGGGAGCACTGAAGCTTTCTTT
CDR3 protein: CSVDGGGSTEAFF

clone size: few
J gene: TRBJ1-1
V gene: TRBV25-1
D gene: .
CDR3 length: 12
CDR3 DNA: TGTGCCAGCAGTTCAGGGTTCACTGAAGCTTTCTTT
CDR3 protein: CASSSGFTEAFF

clone size: .
J gene: TRBJ1-1
V gene: TRBV6-1
D gene: TRBD1
CDR3 length: 14
CDR3 DNA: TGTGCCAGCAGGCGGACAGGGGGCGAAGCTGAAGCTTTCTTT
CDR3 protein: CASRRTGGEAEAFF

clone size: once
J gene: TRBJ1-2
V gene: TRBV7-2
D gene: .
CDR3 length: 13
CDR3 DNA: TGTGCCAGCAGCTTAGAACACAACTATGGCTACACCTTC
CDR3 protein: CASSLEHNYGYTF

clone size: .
J gene: TRBJ2-7
V gene: TRBV7-2
D gene: .
CDR3 length: 15
CDR3 DNA: TGTGCCAGCAGCTTAGAGCCGGAGGCCTCCTACGAGCAGTACTTC
CDR3 protein: CASSLEPEASYEQYF

clone size: .
J gene: TRBJ2-7
V gene: TRBV25-1
D gene: TRBD1
CDR3 length: 14
CDR3 DNA: TGTGCCAGCGCCCCTCAAGGACAGGGGGGAATGCAGTACTTC
CDR3 protein: CASAPQGQGGMQYF

clone size: .
J gene: TRBJ2-5
V gene: TRBV5-6
D gene: .
CDR3 length: 13
CDR3 DNA: TGTGCCAGCAGCTTGGTTGGGGGGGAGACCCAGTACTTC
CDR3 protein: CASSLVGGETQYF

clone size: .
J gene: TRBJ2-5
V gene: TRBV6-6
D gene: .
CDR3 length: 16
CDR3 DNA: TGTGCCAGCAGTTACAGTATCCTTCCCTCGGGAGAGACCCAGTACTTC
CDR3 protein: CASSYSILPSGETQYF

clone size: .
J gene: TRBJ2-7
V gene: TRBV19
D gene: TRBD2
CDR3 length: 14
CDR3 DNA: TGTGCCAGTCGGACTAGCGGGGGGGCCTACGAGCAGTACTTC
CDR3 protein: CASRTSGGAYEQYF

clone size: .
J gene: TRBJ2-4
V gene: TRBV15
D gene: .
CDR3 length: 13
CDR3 DNA: TGTGCCACCAGCATAGGAGCCAAAAACATTCAGTACTTC
CDR3 protein: CATSIGAKNIQYF

clone size: .
J gene: TRBJ1-1
V gene: TRBV7-9
D gene: .
CDR3 length: 18
CDR3 DNA: TGTGCCAGCAGGACCAGGATGGTCGAGGACAGTTTGAACACTGAAGCTTTCTTT
CDR3 protein: CASRTRMVEDSLNTEAFF

clone size: .
J gene: TRBJ1-2
V gene: TRBV29-1
D gene: .
CDR3 length: 12
CDR3 DNA: TGCAGCGTTGAGACGGGGGCTTATGGCTACACCTTC
CDR3 protein: CSVETGAYGYTF

clone size: .
J gene: TRBJ1-1
V gene: TRBV2
D gene: .
CDR3 length: 13
CDR3 DNA: TGTGCCAGCAGTGCGTGGGGTCCCACTGAAGCTTTCTTT
CDR3 protein: CASSAWGPTEAFF

clone size: .
J gene: TRBJ1-2
V gene: TRBV25-1
D gene: .
CDR3 length: 15
CDR3 DNA: TGTGCCAGCAGTGAGAGACAGGCAGGCCTCTATGGCTACACCTTC
CDR3 protein: CASSERQAGLYGYTF

clone size: .
J gene: TRBJ2-7
V gene: TRBV30
D gene: .
CDR3 length: 13
CDR3 DNA: TGTGCCTGGAGTGGGGACGTGCGCACCGAGCAGTACTTC
CDR3 protein: CAWSGDVRTEQYF

clone size: .
J gene: TRBJ2-7
V gene: TRBV9
D gene: .
CDR3 length: 15
CDR3 DNA: TGTGCCAGCAGCGTAGGACCAGGGGGGGCCTACGAGCAGTACTTC
CDR3 protein: CASSVGPGGAYEQYF

clone size: .
J gene: TRBJ2-3
V gene: TRBV18
D gene: .
CDR3 length: 15
CDR3 DNA: TGTGCCAGCTCACCCTCTCAACAGACTACAGATACGCAGTATTTT
CDR3 protein: CASSPSQQTTDTQYF